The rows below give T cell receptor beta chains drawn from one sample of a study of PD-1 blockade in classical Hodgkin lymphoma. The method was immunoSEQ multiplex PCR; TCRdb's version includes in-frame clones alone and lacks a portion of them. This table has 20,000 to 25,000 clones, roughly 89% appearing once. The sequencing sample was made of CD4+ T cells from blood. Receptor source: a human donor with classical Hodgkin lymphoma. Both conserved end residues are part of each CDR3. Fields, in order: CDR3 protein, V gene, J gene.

CDR3 protein: CASRGQGPNTGELFF
V gene: TRBV11-3
J gene: TRBJ2-2

CDR3 protein: CASSRTGESNQPQHF
V gene: TRBV7-2
J gene: TRBJ1-5

CDR3 protein: CASRNRAVSTDTQYF
V gene: TRBV19
J gene: TRBJ2-3

CDR3 protein: CASSLWTGLNQPQHF
V gene: TRBV28
J gene: TRBJ1-5

CDR3 protein: CASSSEAGPGNQPQHF
V gene: TRBV5-6
J gene: TRBJ1-5

CDR3 protein: CASSLRTGWFEQFF
V gene: TRBV5-1
J gene: TRBJ2-1

CDR3 protein: CASSPTGSGANVLTF
V gene: TRBV6-6
J gene: TRBJ2-6

CDR3 protein: CASSPLAGTDDEQFF
V gene: TRBV4-1
J gene: TRBJ2-1

CDR3 protein: CASSRGTGGNEQFF
V gene: TRBV5-4
J gene: TRBJ2-1

CDR3 protein: CASFTAGILSYEQYF
V gene: TRBV19
J gene: TRBJ2-7

CDR3 protein: CASSPGGGMNTGELFF
V gene: TRBV18
J gene: TRBJ2-2

CDR3 protein: CASRIDRGNTEAFF
V gene: TRBV19
J gene: TRBJ1-1

CDR3 protein: CSVQDYSNQPQHF
V gene: TRBV29-1
J gene: TRBJ1-5

CDR3 protein: CASSRSGGGETQYF
V gene: TRBV4-1
J gene: TRBJ2-5

CDR3 protein: CASRPQGGNTIYF
V gene: TRBV6-5
J gene: TRBJ1-3

CDR3 protein: CASRGQSTNTEAFF
V gene: TRBV12-2
J gene: TRBJ1-1

CDR3 protein: CASSLQGLGAGELFF
V gene: TRBV7-6
J gene: TRBJ2-2

CDR3 protein: CASSPPSGANVLTF
V gene: TRBV6-5
J gene: TRBJ2-6

CDR3 protein: CASSIGGGIGNTIYF
V gene: TRBV19
J gene: TRBJ1-3

CDR3 protein: CAWILAHSYEQYF
V gene: TRBV30
J gene: TRBJ2-7

CDR3 protein: CASSLAVTRLADSHEQYF
V gene: TRBV5-1
J gene: TRBJ2-7

CDR3 protein: CASSGGPDSGEQYF
V gene: TRBV19
J gene: TRBJ2-7

CDR3 protein: CASSLNREVFAGELFF
V gene: TRBV7-2
J gene: TRBJ2-2

CDR3 protein: CASSLFGYSNQPQHF
V gene: TRBV5-8
J gene: TRBJ1-5

CDR3 protein: CASSFGGPNQPQHF
V gene: TRBV27
J gene: TRBJ1-5

CDR3 protein: CASRATSRYEQYF
V gene: TRBV2
J gene: TRBJ2-7

CDR3 protein: CASSINLGEGEEYEQYF
V gene: TRBV19
J gene: TRBJ2-7

CDR3 protein: CASSSLGLDPGELFF
V gene: TRBV5-4
J gene: TRBJ2-2

CDR3 protein: CASSYPGTGEGNEKLFF
V gene: TRBV27
J gene: TRBJ1-4

CDR3 protein: CSARGSYEQYF
V gene: TRBV20-1
J gene: TRBJ2-7

CDR3 protein: CSGQDQETQYF
V gene: TRBV20-1
J gene: TRBJ2-5

CDR3 protein: CASSIRRLNTEAFF
V gene: TRBV19
J gene: TRBJ1-1

CDR3 protein: CASRVLYQGYGAKNIQYF
V gene: TRBV12-2
J gene: TRBJ2-4

CDR3 protein: CASSLELGRSYEQYF
V gene: TRBV13
J gene: TRBJ2-7

CDR3 protein: CASSLVENTEAFF
V gene: TRBV7-8
J gene: TRBJ1-1

CDR3 protein: CASNVQMNSGNTIYF
V gene: TRBV19
J gene: TRBJ1-3

CDR3 protein: CASSSLGAQYF
V gene: TRBV7-2
J gene: TRBJ2-5

CDR3 protein: CASSLGLAGISYNEQFF
V gene: TRBV6-4
J gene: TRBJ2-1

CDR3 protein: CAWSPGTVPGDEQFF
V gene: TRBV30
J gene: TRBJ2-1

CDR3 protein: CASSREQGPDTQYF
V gene: TRBV6-1
J gene: TRBJ2-3

CDR3 protein: CASSTHRAYNSPLHF
V gene: TRBV28
J gene: TRBJ1-6

CDR3 protein: CASAPQPGQGSEKLFF
V gene: TRBV5-1
J gene: TRBJ1-4

CDR3 protein: CASSFYSTDTQYF
V gene: TRBV7-8
J gene: TRBJ2-3

CDR3 protein: CASSTGSRYEQYF
V gene: TRBV5-1
J gene: TRBJ2-7

CDR3 protein: CAWRPGLATTYNEQFF
V gene: TRBV30
J gene: TRBJ2-1

CDR3 protein: CAISPGTGVWTDTQYF
V gene: TRBV10-3
J gene: TRBJ2-3

CDR3 protein: CASSLSVWDRSATNEKLFF
V gene: TRBV11-2
J gene: TRBJ1-4

CDR3 protein: CSVERQGGREQYF
V gene: TRBV29-1
J gene: TRBJ2-7

CDR3 protein: CASSLTQGAGETQYF
V gene: TRBV19
J gene: TRBJ2-5

CDR3 protein: CASSIGSGGGVQETQYF
V gene: TRBV19
J gene: TRBJ2-5

CDR3 protein: CASSQGAYGYTF
V gene: TRBV4-1
J gene: TRBJ1-2

CDR3 protein: CASSNLIWRTYEQYF
V gene: TRBV11-2
J gene: TRBJ2-7

CDR3 protein: CASSIGQAVYYGYTF
V gene: TRBV19
J gene: TRBJ1-2

CDR3 protein: CAWTRGALNTEAFF
V gene: TRBV30
J gene: TRBJ1-1